Below are 4 T cell receptor beta chains sequenced from a single sample in a study of Ad26.COV2.S vaccination and SARS-CoV-2 variants. Data came from immunoSEQ multiplex PCR; TCRdb stores just in-frame clones and leaves some out. The repertoire holds a few hundred thousand clones, roughly 85% seen once, with about 2.8% in the top ten. The treatment denotes: some 20 received Ad26.COV2.S at low or high dose, single or two shots; about five received placebo; per-sample allocation not given. Specimens were obtained on day 63 following the first vaccine or placebo injection. The material was peripheral blood, obtained in a trial of Ad26.COV2.S vaccine versus placebo. The receptors here all came from a person between 18 and 59 years old who received the Ad26.COV2.S COVID-19 vaccine or a placebo.

The V gene is TRBV19, the J gene TRBJ2-1; no clear D gene. Trimming pared 7 bases from V and 4 bases from J, leaving 14 bases between. This CDR3 has 14 residues. Germline CDR1 and CDR2: LNHDA and SQIVND (reference sequence). CDR3 region: CASKSSNPYNEQFF. The DNA of the CDR3 is TGTGCCAGTAAATCGTCTAATCCGTACAATGAGCAGTTCTTC.

The chain has TRBV5-1 and TRBJ1-6; D remains ambiguous. V was clipped by 0 bases and J by 6 bases, with 7 bases between them. CDR1 SGHRS and CDR2 YFSETQ come from the germline V gene. The CDR3 sequence is 14 residues long. CDR3 loop: CASSLGDFNSPLHF. The CDR3 nucleotides read TGCGCCAGCAGCTTGGGAGACTTTAATTCACCCCTCCACTTT. Complete variable domain (other parts from reference TRBV5-1 and TRBJ1-6): KAGVTQTPRYLIKTRGQQVTLSCSPISGHRSVSWYQQTPGQGLQFLFEYFSETQRNKGNFPGRFSGRQFSNSRSEMNVSTLELGDSALYLCASSLGDFNSPLHFGNGTRLTVT.

The chain recombines TRBV6-5 with TRBJ2-7, with 8 bases that match TRBD1. The V gene end was trimmed by 0 bases and the J gene end by 4 bases; junction bases not matched to a gene: 5. Germline assignment: CDR1 MNHEY and CDR2 SVGAGI. The CDR3 consists of 15 residues. The CDR3 here is CASSYSKTGDYEQYV. The CDR3, as DNA: TGTGCCAGCAGTTACTCGAAGACAGGGGATTACGAGCAGTACGTC.

The V gene is TRBV6-2 or TRBV6-3, the J gene TRBJ2-3; weak D call: TRBD1 (5 bases). This CDR3 has 14 amino acids. Trimming removed 3 bases at V and 5 bases at J, with 12 bases between. Germline CDR1 and CDR2: MNHEY and SVGEGT. The CDR3 is CASSYGRAGDTQYF. CDR3 DNA sequence: TGTGCCAGCAGTTATGGCAGGGCCGGAGATACGCAGTATTTT.